The clone carrying this T cell receptor beta chain came up a few times. V was pared by 6 bases and J by 5 bases, with 27 bases of the junction left unmatched. From germline, CDR1 is SNHLY and CDR2 FYNNEI. This CDR3 region has 21 residues. This specimen comes from a study of blood T cell repertoires in COVID-19. Overall study context: There were acute and convalescent COVID-19 samples, and they came from the United States, Italy and Spain. PBMCs, B-cell-depleted T cells, or T cells were the source of the cDNA or gDNA that made up the material.

Original data processing: Estimates of nucleated cell counts were drawn from the amplification of reference gene primers. Assay used: immunoSEQ multiplex PCR; TCRdb lists only in-frame clones, some missing. That table gives V, J and clone size, and the DNA gave D and trimming. This sample has about 68,000 clones, with 70% to 90% found just once. The clonotype originates from a man younger than 45 with acute or convalescent COVID-19. The V gene is TRBV2, the J gene TRBJ2-3; 9 bases agree with TRBD2. The sample taken for sequencing was peripheral blood. CDR3 DNA: TGTGCCAGCAGGACTAACCCCTCCCGTCTGGGACTAGCTGGAGAGAAAGATACGCAGTATTTT. It is translated as CASRTNPSRLGLAGEKDTQYF.